This T cell receptor beta chain was profiled in a study of blood T cell repertoires in COVID-19. The wider study: Samples of COVID-19 (acute and convalescent) were obtained from the United States, Italy and Spain. From T cells, B-cell-depleted T cells, or PBMCs came the material, which was cDNA or gDNA.

The CDR3 is 13 residues long. V was cut by 1 base and J by 6 bases, with 9 bases left in between. Germline values: CDR1 MNHNY, CDR2 SVGAGI (reference sequence). In the study's own analysis: By means of reference gene primer amplification, nucleated cell counts were estimated. Profiling relied on immunoSEQ multiplex PCR, and the TCRdb table lists in-frame clones only, not all of them. V, J and clone size reflect that table, while D and trimming were determined from the DNA. The data contain about 150,000 clones, approximately 82% of them singletons. The source of this sequence is a woman between 65 and 79 years old who had recovered from COVID-19. Sequencing was done on a sample of peripheral blood. The rearrangement uses TRBV6-6 and TRBJ1-1; no firm D call. This CDR3 is CASSYFRHAEAFF. CDR3 nucleotides: TGTGCCAGCAGTTACTTCCGACATGCTGAAGCTTTCTTT.